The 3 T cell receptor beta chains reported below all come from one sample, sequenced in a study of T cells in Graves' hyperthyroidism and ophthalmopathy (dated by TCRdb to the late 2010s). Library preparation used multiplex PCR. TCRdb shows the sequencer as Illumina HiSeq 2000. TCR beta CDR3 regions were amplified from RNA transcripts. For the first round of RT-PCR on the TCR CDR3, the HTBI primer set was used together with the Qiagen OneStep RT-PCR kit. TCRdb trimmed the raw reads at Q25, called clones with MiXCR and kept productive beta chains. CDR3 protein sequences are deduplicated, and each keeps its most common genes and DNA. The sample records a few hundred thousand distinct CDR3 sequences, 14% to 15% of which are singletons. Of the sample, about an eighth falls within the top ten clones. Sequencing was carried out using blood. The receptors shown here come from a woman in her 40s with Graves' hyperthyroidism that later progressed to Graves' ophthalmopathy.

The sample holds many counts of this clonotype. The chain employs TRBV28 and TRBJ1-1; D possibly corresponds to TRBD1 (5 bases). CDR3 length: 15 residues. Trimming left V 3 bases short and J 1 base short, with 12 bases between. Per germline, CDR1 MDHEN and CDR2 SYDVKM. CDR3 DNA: TGTGCCAGCAGTTTCCCCGGGACGCCGAACACTGAAGCTTTCTTT. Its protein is CASSFPGTPNTEAFF.

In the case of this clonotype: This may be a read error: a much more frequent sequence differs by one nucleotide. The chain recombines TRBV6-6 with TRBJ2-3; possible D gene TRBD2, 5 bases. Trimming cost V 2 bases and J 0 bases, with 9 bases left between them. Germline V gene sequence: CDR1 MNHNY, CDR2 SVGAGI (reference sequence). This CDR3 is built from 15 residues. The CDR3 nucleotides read TGTGCCAGCAGTTACCCAGCGGCTAGCACAGATACGCAGTATTTT. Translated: CASSYPAASTDTQYF.

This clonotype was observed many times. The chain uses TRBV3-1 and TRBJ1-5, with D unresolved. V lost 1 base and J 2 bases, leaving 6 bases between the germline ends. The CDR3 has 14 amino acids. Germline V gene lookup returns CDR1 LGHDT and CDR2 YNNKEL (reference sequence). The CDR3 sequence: CASSQVLGNQPQHF. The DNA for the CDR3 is TGTGCCAGCAGCCAAGTGTTAGGCAATCAGCCCCAGCATTTT.